Listed here are 29 T cell receptor beta chains from one sample, sequenced in a study of glioma-infiltrating T cells after dendritic cell vaccination. TCRdb keeps only in-frame clones here, not all; method: immunoSEQ multiplex PCR. The repertoire has about 87,000 clones, around 83% of them found once; the top ten carry less than 7%. Sample time point: after dendritic cell vaccination, including at tumor progression/relapse. Sample: blood, taken after dendritic cell vaccination. All receptors derive from a human donor with glioblastoma.

This chain connects TRBV9 to TRBJ1-6; D uncertain. There are 17 residues in the CDR3. Germline V gene lookup returns CDR1 SGDLS and CDR2 YYNGEE. Deletions cut 3 bases from V and 0 bases from J, with 13 bases between. The CDR3 DNA reads as TGTGCCAGCAGCGCCGGCGGAGGGAGCTCCTATAATTCACCCCTCCACTTT. The encoded protein is CASSAGGGSSYNSPLHF.

Worth noting for this clone: Other DNA sequences of this sample code for an identical CDR3. The V and J genes are TRBV18 and TRBJ2-3; the D gene is possibly TRBD2 (6 bases). Germline assignment: CDR1 KGHSH and CDR2 LQKENI. The CDR3 loop spans 14 amino acids. Trimming pared 3 bases from V and 6 bases from J, leaving 13 bases between. Written as DNA, the CDR3 is TGTGCCAGCTCACCGCCTGGAGGGACCGATACGCAGTATTTT. Translated, it gives CASSPPGGTDTQYF.

In DNA, the CDR3 is TGTGCCAGCAGCCAAGATAGTCTCGTTTCCTCCTATGGCTACACCTTC. Translated: CASSQDSLVSSYGYTF. The chain couples TRBV4-2 to TRBJ1-2; D is undetermined. The germline V and J ends were trimmed by 0 bases and 4 bases, with 15 bases remaining between them. From germline, CDR1 is LGHNA and CDR2 YNFKEQ. There are 16 residues in the CDR3.

The J gene is TRBJ1-5, the V gene TRBV7-9, with TRBD1 as a possible D gene (5 bases). The CDR3 is 14 residues long. CDR1 is SEHNR and CDR2 is FQNEAQ in the germline V gene (reference sequence). V was clipped by 3 bases and J by 1 base, with 7 bases between them. CDR3 DNA: TGTGCCAGCAGCTTCCCAGGGAGCAATCAGCCCCAGCATTTT. It specifies CASSFPGSNQPQHF.

The gene calls are TRBV7-2 and TRBJ1-4; maybe TRBD1 (6 bases). CDR1 and CDR2 from the germline V gene are SGHTA and FQGNSA. The length of the CDR3 is 17 residues. The V end lost 1 base, the J end lost 8 bases, and 20 bases lay between the germline ends. DNA of the CDR3: TGTGCCAGCAGCTTAGATGGGGACACCCGGACGGCCGAAAAACTGTTTTTT. Amino acids: CASSLDGDTRTAEKLFF.

The V call is TRBV6-6, the J call TRBJ1-1; 9 bases match TRBD1. CDR1 and CDR2 (germline): MNHNY, SVGAGI (reference sequence). The trim removed 6 bases at V and 1 base at J, leaving 3 bases unmatched. The CDR3 runs to 14 residues. The CDR3 DNA follows: TGTGCCAGCAGCCACAGGGGGCCGAACACTGAAGCTTTCTTT. Amino acid sequence: CASSHRGPNTEAFF.

The chain is built from TRBV5-4 and TRBJ1-1; 7 bases are shared with TRBD1. This CDR3 spans 15 amino acids. V dropped 2 bases and J dropped 5; count of bases not matched to a gene: 9. Germline assignment: CDR1 SGHNT and CDR2 YYREEE (reference sequence). The CDR3 spells CASSLGQAEGTEAFF. In DNA form, the CDR3 reads TGTGCCAGCAGCTTAGGACAGGCCGAGGGTACTGAAGCTTTCTTT.

This chain connects TRBV5-6 to TRBJ2-3; 9 bases align to TRBD1. Germline V CDR1 and CDR2: SGHDT, YYEEEE. Trimming took 7 bases from V and 1 from J; bases not matched to a gene: 7. The length of the CDR3 is 15 residues. CDR3 region: CASGLTGGGTDTQYF. CDR3 sequence (DNA): TGTGCCAGCGGGCTGACAGGGGGAGGCACAGATACGCAGTATTTT.

The rearrangement links TRBV5-1 to TRBJ1-4; D perhaps matches TRBD1 (5 bases). Per the germline V gene, CDR1 is SGHRS and CDR2 is YFSETQ. The CDR3 has 14 amino acids. V lost 0 bases and J 7 bases, leaving 10 bases between the germline ends. In DNA form, the CDR3 reads TGCGCCAGCAGCTTGGCAGGGCTGGGTGAAAAACTGTTTTTT. It encodes CASSLAGLGEKLFF.

The rearrangement uses TRBV4-2 and TRBJ1-5; 8 positions match TRBD1. The CDR3 is 20 residues long. V was pared by 4 bases and J by 0 bases, with 17 bases of the junction left unmatched. From germline, CDR1 is LGHNA and CDR2 YNFKEQ. The CDR3 loop reads CASSRELTDRGKYSNQPQHF. CDR3 DNA sequence: TGTGCCAGCAGCCGTGAATTAACAGACAGGGGCAAATATAGCAATCAGCCCCAGCATTTT.

The CDR3 region has the DNA TGTGCCAGCAGCTTGGCAGGGTCCGACTATGGCTACACCTTC. This encodes CASSLAGSDYGYTF. The rearrangement joins TRBV5-4 to TRBJ1-2, with D maybe TRBD1 (5 bases). V was clipped by 0 bases and J by 3 bases, with 9 bases between them. Germline-derived CDR1 and CDR2 are SGHNT and YYREEE (reference sequence). The CDR3 covers 14 residues.

CDR3 loop: CSVLDSSNQPQHF. In DNA form, the CDR3 reads TGCAGCGTTTTGGACAGTAGCAATCAGCCCCAGCATTTT. The chain joins TRBV29-1 to TRBJ1-5, with D possibly TRBD1 on 6 matching bases. Germline V CDR1 and CDR2: SQVTM, ANQGSEA. CDR3 length: 13 residues. V was pared by 5 bases and J by 0 bases, with 8 bases between.

The gene calls are TRBV6-5 and TRBJ1-1; D may be TRBD1 (6 bases). The V gene lost 2 bases and the J gene lost 1 base, with 11 bases spanning the gap. The germline CDR1 and CDR2 sequences are MNHEY and SVGAGI. The CDR3 has 15 amino acids. This CDR3 reads CASSYEAGANTEAFF. The CDR3 region has the DNA TGTGCCAGCAGTTACGAGGCAGGGGCGAACACTGAAGCTTTCTTT.

CDR3 in amino acids: CASSIGGGQGAYEQYF. The CDR3 coding sequence is TGTGCCAGTAGTATCGGAGGGGGACAGGGGGCCTACGAGCAGTACTTC. The chain recombines TRBV19 with TRBJ2-7; 11 nucleotides align to TRBD1. V lost 3 bases, J lost 2 bases, and 6 bases stayed unmatched. The CDR3 covers 16 residues. CDR1 LNHDA and CDR2 SQIVND come from the germline V gene (reference sequence).

V gene TRBV18 combines with J gene TRBJ2-4, with 7 positions matching TRBD1. The ends lost 4 bases at V and 0 bases at J; junction bases unmatched: 6. Germline loops: CDR1 KGHSH, CDR2 LQKENI. This CDR3 spans 16 amino acids. The CDR3 DNA reads TGTGCCAGCTCACGGGACAGAACTTTAGCCAAAAACATTCAGTACTTC. It encodes CASSRDRTLAKNIQYF.

This rearrangement joins TRBV18 to TRBJ2-7; TRBD1 agrees at 8 bases. CDR3 length: 16 residues. Trimming took 6 bases from V and 2 from J; bases not matched to a gene: 12. The germline V gene has CDR1 KGHSH and CDR2 LQKENI. CDR3 protein: CASSPPVGQGPYEQYF. The CDR3, as DNA: TGTGCCAGCTCCCCCCCAGTCGGACAGGGTCCCTACGAGCAGTACTTC.

This clone was counted a few times. This CDR3 reads CASSYSSGGTEAFF. The CDR3, as DNA: TGTGCCAGCAGTTACTCGTCGGGGGGAACTGAAGCTTTCTTT. The chain links TRBV6-6 to TRBJ1-1, with TRBD1 as a possible D gene (5 bases). The ends were cut back, 0 bases at V and 5 bases at J, with 10 bases in the middle. The CDR3 sequence is 14 residues long. Germline CDR1 MNHNY, CDR2 SVGAGI (reference sequence).

This sequence joins TRBV9 and TRBJ2-5; D unclear. Germline CDR1 reads SGDLS; CDR2 reads YYNGEE. The CDR3 spans 13 residues. V was trimmed by 1 base and J by 2 bases, leaving 6 bases between them. In DNA, the CDR3 is TGTGCCAGCAGCGTAATTCCACAAGAGACCCAGTACTTC. This sequence encodes CASSVIPQETQYF.

The chain is built from TRBV2 and TRBJ1-5; the D gene is possibly TRBD1 (6 bases). Per the germline V gene, CDR1 is SNHLY and CDR2 is FYNNEI. V was shortened by 7 bases and J by 2 bases, with 18 bases between the two germline ends. This CDR3 comprises 16 residues. The CDR3 is CASTPNRDTRNQPQHF. The CDR3 nucleotides are TGTGCCAGCACCCCGAACCGGGACACTCGCAATCAGCCCCAGCATTTT. The full variable domain, with the rest looked up from reference TRBV2 and TRBJ1-5, is EPEVTQTPSHQVTQMGQEVILRCVPISNHLYFYWYRQILGQKVEFLVSFYNNEISEKSEIFDDQFSVERPDGSNFTLKIRSTKLEDSAMYFCASTPNRDTRNQPQHFGDGTRLSIL.

V usage is TRBV19 and J usage is TRBJ2-7, with 9 bases identical to TRBD1. CDR3 length: 15 amino acids. The V segment lost 3 bases and the J segment 5 bases; nucleotides outside the gene matches: 8. Germline V gives CDR1 LNHDA, CDR2 SQIVND (reference sequence). This chain's CDR3 is CASSILWTGDHEQYF. In nucleotides, the CDR3 is TGTGCCAGTAGTATCCTCTGGACAGGGGATCACGAGCAGTACTTC. The entire variable domain, with the rest obtained from reference TRBV19 and TRBJ2-7, is as follows: DGGITQSPKYLFRKEGQNVTLSCEQNLNHDAMYWYRQDPGQGLRLIYYSQIVNDFQKGDIAEGYSVSREKKESFPLTVTSAQKNPTAFYLCASSILWTGDHEQYFGPGTRLTVT.

V usage is TRBV2 and J usage is TRBJ1-5, with D possibly being TRBD1 (6 bases). This CDR3 spans 15 amino acids. The germline CDR1 and CDR2 sequences are SNHLY and FYNNEI. Trimming took 4 bases from V and 4 from J, leaving 14 bases between them. The CDR3 region has the DNA TGTGCCAGCAGTGGGGGTCAGGGGCGAAATCAGCCCCAGCATTTT. Protein sequence: CASSGGQGRNQPQHF.

V is TRBV29-1 and J is TRBJ2-7, with a possible D match to TRBD1 (5 bases). Germline V gives CDR1 SQVTM, CDR2 ANQGSEA. The CDR3 runs to 14 residues. V lost 7 bases and J lost 0, with 16 bases in between. The CDR3 DNA sequence: TGCAGCGCAGCTCCCAGGGAATACTCCTACGAGCAGTACTTC. Amino acid sequence: CSAAPREYSYEQYF.

The chain recombines TRBV5-6 with TRBJ1-2; tentatively, D is TRBD1 (6 bases). Germline V lookup: CDR1 SGHDT, CDR2 YYEEEE. V lost 0 bases and J 7 bases, leaving 19 bases between the germline ends. This CDR3 is 16 amino acids long. CDR3 residues: CASSLGPVGQGSGYTF. CDR3 DNA sequence: TGTGCCAGCAGCTTGGGCCCCGTAGGGCAGGGGTCTGGCTACACCTTC.

The rearrangement joins TRBV7-3 to TRBJ2-7, with 7 bases fitting TRBD1. Germline CDR1 SGHTA, CDR2 FQGTGA. The CDR3 has 14 amino acids. Trimming at V came to 2 bases and at J to 5 bases, leaving 6 bases not matched to a gene. CDR3 coding DNA: TGTGCCAGCAGCTTAGGGGACAGCAAACACGAGCAGTACTTC. Protein product: CASSLGDSKHEQYF.

The rearrangement joins TRBV18 to TRBJ1-1; possibly TRBD1 for D (6 bases). The CDR3 has 15 amino acids. Germline V gene lookup returns CDR1 KGHSH and CDR2 LQKENI. V was cut by 5 bases and J by 1 base, with 14 bases left in between. CDR3 in amino acids: CASSRGGQENTEAFF. The CDR3 nucleotides read TGTGCCAGCTCAAGGGGGGGGCAGGAGAACACTGAAGCTTTCTTT.

The chain uses TRBV19 and TRBJ1-5; weak D call: TRBD1 (5 bases). Trimming took off 1 base at V and 0 bases at J, with 13 bases between the two ends. This CDR3 is built from 17 residues. Looked up from germline, CDR1 is LNHDA and CDR2 is SQIVND (reference sequence). CDR3 sequence: CASSIVEGSYSNQPQHF. CDR3 coding DNA: TGTGCCAGTAGTATAGTGGAGGGGTCCTATAGCAATCAGCCCCAGCATTTT.

The J gene is TRBJ1-2, the V gene TRBV2, with 7 bases lining up with TRBD1. J was trimmed by 4 bases and V by 2 bases; bases with no gene match: 10. The length of the CDR3 is 16 residues. Germline V gene data show CDR1 as SNHLY and CDR2 as FYNNEI. In nucleotides, the CDR3 is TGTGCCAGCAGTGAAAGTGGGCAGGGGGGTCTCTATGGCTACACCTTC. This encodes CASSESGQGGLYGYTF.

The chain recombines TRBV2 with TRBJ2-5, with 8 bases identical to TRBD1. Germline V CDR1 and CDR2: SNHLY, FYNNEI. This CDR3 is built from 13 residues. J gave up 5 bases and V 6 bases, and 5 bases lay outside the gene matches. Written as DNA, the CDR3 is TGTGCCAGCAGCCCGGACAGGGAGGAGACCCAGTACTTC. It specifies CASSPDREETQYF.

This chain links TRBV7-3 with TRBJ2-5; 7 nucleotides align to TRBD2. The CDR3 totals 14 residues. V lost 2 bases, J lost 2 bases, and 2 bases stayed unmatched. Germline values: CDR1 SGHTA, CDR2 FQGTGA. The CDR3 DNA is TGTGCCAGCAGCTTAGTGGGGGGGCAAGAGACCCAGTACTTC. This gives the protein CASSLVGGQETQYF.